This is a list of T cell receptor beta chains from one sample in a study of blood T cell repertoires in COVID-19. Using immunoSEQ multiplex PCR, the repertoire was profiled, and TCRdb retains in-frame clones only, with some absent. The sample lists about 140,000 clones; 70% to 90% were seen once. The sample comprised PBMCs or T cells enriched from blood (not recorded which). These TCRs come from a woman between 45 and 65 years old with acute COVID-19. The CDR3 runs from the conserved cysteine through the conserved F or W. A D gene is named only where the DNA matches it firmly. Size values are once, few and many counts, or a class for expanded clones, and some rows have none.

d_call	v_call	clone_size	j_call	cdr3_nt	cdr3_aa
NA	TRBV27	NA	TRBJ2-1	TGTGCCAGCAGTTCCCGACTCCCTCCCGCGCAGTTCTTC	CASSSRLPPAQFF
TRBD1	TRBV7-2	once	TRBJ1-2	TGTGCCAGCAGCTCCAACAGGGGATTTGCGGATGGCTACACCTTC	CASSSNRGFADGYTF
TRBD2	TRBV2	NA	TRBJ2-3	TGTGCCAGCAGCGCTCTCGGGACTAGCGGGAGGACAGATACGCAGTATTTT	CASSALGTSGRTDTQYF
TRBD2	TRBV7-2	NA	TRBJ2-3	TGTGCCAGCAGCTTAGGGAGCGGGAGACGAATAGATACGCAGTATTTT	CASSLGSGRRIDTQYF
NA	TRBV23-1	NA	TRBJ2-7	TGCGCCAGCACTCTTATCCGGGTTCCAAGGAGGACCTACGAGCAGTACTTC	CASTLIRVPRRTYEQYF
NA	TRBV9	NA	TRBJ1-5	TGTGCCAGCAGCTCTTCAGGGTCGGCTCAGCCCCAGCATTTT	CASSSSGSAQPQHF
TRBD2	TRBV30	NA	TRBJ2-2	TGTGCCTGGAGTGTAGGTGGACTAGACACCGGGGAGCTGTTTTTT	CAWSVGGLDTGELFF
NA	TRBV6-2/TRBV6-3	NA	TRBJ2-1	TGTGCCAGCAGTTACGGCCAACCACCCCTAAGGGGGTTCTTC	CASSYGQPPLRGFF
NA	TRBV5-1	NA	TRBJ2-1	TGCGCCAGCAGCTCCGGGATGGTAGCGGAGATCTACAATGAGCAGTTCTTC	CASSSGMVAEIYNEQFF
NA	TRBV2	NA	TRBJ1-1	TGTGCCAGCAGTGACGGCGGCGGCACTGAAGCTTTCTTT	CASSDGGGTEAFF
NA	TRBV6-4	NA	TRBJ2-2	TGTGCCAGCAGTGAAGTTGCGGGGACCGGGGAGCTGTTTTTT	CASSEVAGTGELFF
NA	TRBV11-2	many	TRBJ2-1	TGTGCCAGCAGCTTATGGCGGACTGAAGAGCAGTTCTTC	CASSLWRTEEQFF
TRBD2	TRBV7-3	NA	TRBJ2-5	TGTGCCAGCAGCTTAGGTAGCGGGAGGGGAGAGACCCAGTACTTC	CASSLGSGRGETQYF
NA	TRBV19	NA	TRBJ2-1	TGTGCCAGTAGCCATACCGTCGACTCCCAGCAGTTCTTC	CASSHTVDSQQFF
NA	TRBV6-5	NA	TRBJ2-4	TGTGCCAGCAGACAGGGCGGTCGAAACATTCAGTACTTC	CASRQGGRNIQYF
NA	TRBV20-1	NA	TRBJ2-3	TGCAGTGCTCCGACAGCAGATACGCAGTATTTT	CSAPTADTQYF
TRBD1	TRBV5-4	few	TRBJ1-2	TGTGCCAGCAGCACAGACAGGGGGTATGGCTACACCTTC	CASSTDRGYGYTF
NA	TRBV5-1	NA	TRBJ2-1	TGCGCCAGCAGCTTGGCCTTTGGTGCGGGGTCTAAGGACAATGAGCAGTTCTTC	CASSLAFGAGSKDNEQFF
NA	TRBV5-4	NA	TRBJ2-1	TGTGCCAGCAGCTTGCCGGACTCGAATGAGCAGTTCTTC	CASSLPDSNEQFF
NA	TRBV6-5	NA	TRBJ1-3	TGTGCCAGCAGTTACAATTTTTTGGACATGGGAAACACCATATATTTT	CASSYNFLDMGNTIYF
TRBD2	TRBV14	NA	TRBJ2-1	TGTGCCAGCAGCCATATAGCGGGAGCTTCCTACAATGAGCAGTTCTTC	CASSHIAGASYNEQFF
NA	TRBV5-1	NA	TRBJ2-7	TGCGCCAGCAGCTCCGACGGGGGATTTTACTACGAGCAGTACTTC	CASSSDGGFYYEQYF
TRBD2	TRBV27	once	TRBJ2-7	TGTGCCAGCAGCCAAAGGGTAGCGGGTCTACTTTTCGCCTACGAGCAGTACTTC	CASSQRVAGLLFAYEQYF
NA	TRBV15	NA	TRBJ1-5	TGTGCCACCAGCGCAGGACAGAGCAATCAGCCCCAGCATTTT	CATSAGQSNQPQHF
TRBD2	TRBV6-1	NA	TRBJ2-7	TGTGCCAGCAGTGACCCGACTAGCGTGGGCCACGAGCAGTACTTC	CASSDPTSVGHEQYF
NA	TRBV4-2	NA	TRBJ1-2	TGTGCCAGCAGCCAAGATAGCAGGGGTGATAACTATGGCTACACCTTC	CASSQDSRGDNYGYTF
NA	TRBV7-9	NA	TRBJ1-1	TGTGCCAGCAGCTTAAGGGAGGGAGTAAAGAACACTGAAGCTTTCTTT	CASSLREGVKNTEAFF
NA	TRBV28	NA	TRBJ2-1	TGTGCCGGCGGGCCGCGGACCTCCAATGAGCAGTTCTTC	CAGGPRTSNEQFF
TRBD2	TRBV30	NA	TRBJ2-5	TGTGCCTGGAGTGTTGGGGGAGGGGAGACCCAGTACTTC	CAWSVGGGETQYF
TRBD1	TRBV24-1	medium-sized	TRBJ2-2	TGTGCCACCAGTGATCAGGACAGGGATACCGGGGAGCTGTTTTTT	CATSDQDRDTGELFF
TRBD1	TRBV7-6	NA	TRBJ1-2	TGTGCCAGCAGCTTAGGACAGGGAACTAAGGATGGCTACACCTTC	CASSLGQGTKDGYTF
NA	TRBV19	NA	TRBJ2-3	TGTGCCAGCTCCCTAGGGGCCGGAGATACGCAGTATTTT	CASSLGAGDTQYF
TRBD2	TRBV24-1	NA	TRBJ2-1	TGTGCCACCAGTGATTTCGGGCAGGGGAGAGCGGGAGGGGACAATGAGCAGTTCTTC	CATSDFGQGRAGGDNEQFF
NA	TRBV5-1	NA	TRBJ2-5	TGCGCCAGCAGCTTGTTTGGCCAGGGCCAGGAGACCCAGTACTTC	CASSLFGQGQETQYF
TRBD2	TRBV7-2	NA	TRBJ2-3	TGTGCCAGCAGCACAAGCGGGAGTCTCGCAGATACGCAGTATTTT	CASSTSGSLADTQYF
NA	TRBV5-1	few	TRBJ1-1	TGCGCCAGCCAATCCCCGGGGGGGAACACTGAAGCTTTCTTT	CASQSPGGNTEAFF
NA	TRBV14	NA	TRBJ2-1	TGTGCCAGCAGCCAACTTAGCGGCAAAAACTACAATGAGCAGTTCTTC	CASSQLSGKNYNEQFF
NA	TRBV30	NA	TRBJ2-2	TGTGCCTGGGGTATCGGGACAATGAACACCGGGGAGCTGTTTTTT	CAWGIGTMNTGELFF
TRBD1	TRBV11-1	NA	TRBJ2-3	TGTGCCAGCAGCCCCGGACAGGTCTACGGCACAGATACGCAGTATTTT	CASSPGQVYGTDTQYF
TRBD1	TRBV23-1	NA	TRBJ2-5	TGCGCCAGCAGTCAATCCTCCGGACAGGGGGCGGAGGAGACCCAGTACTTC	CASSQSSGQGAEETQYF
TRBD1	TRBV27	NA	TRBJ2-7	TGTGCCAGCAGGGCAGGGGGCCCTTACGAGCAGTACTTC	CASRAGGPYEQYF
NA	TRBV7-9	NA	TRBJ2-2	TGTGCCAGCAGCTTAGCAATGAGATTCGGGGAGCTGTTTTTT	CASSLAMRFGELFF